One and the same sample provided the 5 T cell receptor beta chains below, sequenced in a study of blood T cell repertoires in COVID-19. The protocol was immunoSEQ multiplex PCR, while the TCRdb copy is restricted to in-frame clones and leaves out a portion. Among about 350,000 clones listed, 75% to 90% were seen once. The sample taken for sequencing was peripheral blood. The receptors stem from a woman aged 60-75 years with COVID-19, enrolled during active disease.

The V gene is TRBV6-5, the J gene TRBJ1-2; possible D gene TRBD1, 6 bases. This CDR3 contains 13 residues. V lost 7 bases and J lost 4, with 13 bases in between. The germline CDR1 and CDR2 sequences are MNHEY and SVGAGI. The CDR3 DNA is TGTGCCAGCACCCAGGGGTGGAGCTATGGCTACACCTTC. Protein sequence: CASTQGWSYGYTF.

This clone was counted many times. The chain employs TRBV6-2 or TRBV6-3 and TRBJ1-5; the D is unclear. Deletions cut 0 bases from V and 0 bases from J, with 15 bases between. In germline, CDR1 is MNHEY, CDR2 SVGEGT. This CDR3 spans 18 amino acids. The CDR3 reads CASSYSQGGSHSNQPQHF. The CDR3 DNA sequence: TGTGCCAGCAGTTACTCGCAAGGAGGGAGTCATAGCAATCAGCCCCAGCATTTT.

The chain uses TRBV4-2 and TRBJ2-4, with 8 bases lining up with TRBD2. From germline, CDR1 is LGHNA and CDR2 YNFKEQ. V was clipped by 0 bases and J by 8 bases; unmatched bases: 6. The CDR3 consists of 15 residues. CDR3 sequence: CASSQDGRGGDIQYF. The DNA for the CDR3 is TGTGCCAGCAGCCAAGACGGGAGGGGGGGCGACATTCAGTACTTC.

The genes are TRBV11-3 and TRBJ1-1; TRBD1 aligns across 7 bases. The CDR3 covers 15 residues. CDR1 is SGHNT and CDR2 is YENEEA in the germline V gene. Trimming took 1 base from V and 4 from J; bases not matched to a gene: 6. CDR3 sequence: CASSLVTGVGTEAFF. DNA for the CDR3: TGTGCCAGCAGCTTAGTTACAGGGGTGGGCACTGAAGCTTTCTTT.

Comment on this clone: The junction departs from the called germline gene at one end, perhaps through a read error. This chain joins TRBV18 and TRBJ2-3; 13 nucleotides align to TRBD2. Looked up from germline, CDR1 is KGHSH and CDR2 is LQKENI. The CDR3 covers 19 residues. This chain's CDR3 is CASSSPWTSGGPDTDTQYF. Here the CDR3 DNA reads TGTGCCAGCTCATCACCTTGGACTAGCGGGGGACCAGACACAGATACGCAGTATTTT.